Each of the 5 T cell receptor beta chains below was sequenced from the same sample in a study of T cells in localized non-small cell lung cancer. TCRdb's table, derived via immunoSEQ multiplex PCR, lists solely in-frame clones and lacks some. Here the sample spans approximately 80,000 clones, 80% being singletons. The sequencing here drew on peripheral blood, taken before any cancer treatment. The receptor set was obtained from a female donor at least 60 years old with stage I lung adenocarcinoma.

V and J are TRBV30 and TRBJ2-1; TRBD2 aligns across 9 bases. The V gene end was trimmed by 1 base and the J gene end by 3 bases; junction bases not matched to a gene: 1. Germline V gene lookup returns CDR1 GTSNPN and CDR2 SVGIG (reference sequence). The CDR3 is made up of 14 amino acids. In DNA, the CDR3 is TGTGCCTGGAGTGGTAGCGGGGGCTACAATGAGCAGTTCTTC. It is translated as CAWSGSGGYNEQFF.

The chain couples TRBV27 to TRBJ2-5; 11 positions match TRBD1. CDR1 is MNHEY, CDR2 SMNVEV, per germline (reference sequence). This CDR3 has 16 amino acids. V dropped 1 base and J dropped 2; count of bases not matched to a gene: 3. CDR3 DNA sequence: TGTGCCAGCAGTTTATTGGGGGACAGGGGGCAAGAGACCCAGTACTTC. Translated: CASSLLGDRGQETQYF.

The CDR3 protein is CASSPSAPPGNRADEQFF. CDR3 DNA: TGTGCCAGCAGCCCCTCGGCCCCACCAGGGAACCGGGCGGATGAGCAGTTCTTC. The chain carries TRBV7-3 and TRBJ2-1, with a tentative D call TRBD1 (5 bases). Germline CDR1 SGHTA, CDR2 FQGTGA. V was cut by 5 bases and J by 8 bases, with 28 bases left in between. The CDR3 is made up of 18 amino acids.

DNA of the CDR3: TGTGCCAGCAGTCTGCGGCAGGCGCGCACCGGGGAGCTGTTTTTT. This translates into CASSLRQARTGELFF. This sequence joins TRBV6-5 and TRBJ2-2; the D is unclear. The germline V gene has CDR1 MNHEY and CDR2 SVGAGI. This CDR3 spans 15 amino acids. V shed 5 bases and J shed 4 bases, with 14 bases lying between them.

The V and J genes are TRBV6-5 and TRBJ2-7; D is undetermined. Germline CDR1 reads MNHEY; CDR2 reads SVGAGI. The CDR3 has 15 amino acids. The V gene lost 7 bases and the J gene lost 6 bases, with 22 bases spanning the gap. The CDR3 DNA reads TGTGCCAGCACCAGGAGTAGTAGTGGTGTAACCGAGCAGTACTTC. It specifies CASTRSSSGVTEQYF.